A selection of T cell receptor beta chains follows, all from one sample in a study of patients and donors after allogeneic stem cell transplantation. TCRdb redid the calling of the RT-PCR reads with MiXCR, one entry per CDR3 protein. Here the sample spans approximately 410,000 distinct CDR3 sequences, 16% being singletons. Sample: blood, either unsorted or a sorted T cell fraction (not recorded which). The receptors derive from a human donor who was either an allogeneic HSCT recipient or a stem cell or donor lymphocyte infusion donor (not recorded which). It is not recorded whose cells these are; they may come from a transplant donor. CDR3s include the opening cysteine and the closing phenylalanine or tryptophan. The D gene is left open where the match is weak. Clone size is shown for a subset of rows, as once, few, many or a class of expanded clone.

13	TRBV5-1	-	TRBJ2-1	-	TGCGCCAGCAGCTTAGAAGGAAACAATGAGCAGTTCTTC	CASSLEGNNEQFF
12	TRBV27	-	TRBJ2-7	-	TGTGCCAGCCGGGGTTGGGGCTACGAGCAGTACTTC	CASRGWGYEQYF
14	TRBV15	few	TRBJ1-1	-	TGTGCCACCAGCTCCCAGGGACACGCAATGGGGGCTTTCTTT	CATSSQGHAMGAFF
12	TRBV25-1	few	TRBJ2-7	-	TGTGCCAGCAGTGAGAATTTCTACGAGCAGTACTTC	CASSENFYEQYF
15	TRBV12-3/TRBV12-4	-	TRBJ2-3	-	TGTGCCAGCACCATACACGGGCTAGGCACAGATACGCAGTATTTT	CASTIHGLGTDTQYF
15	TRBV5-1	-	TRBJ1-5	-	TGCGCCAGCAGCCGCGTCCCGGGTGGCCAACAGCCCCAGCATTTT	CASSRVPGGQQPQHF
14	TRBV12-3/TRBV12-4	few	TRBJ2-2	-	TGTGCCAGCAGTTTAGTTATATACACCGGGGAGCTGTTTTTT	CASSLVIYTGELFF
13	TRBV20-1	-	TRBJ1-4	-	TGCAGTGCTAGTGGGGGGAAGAATGAAAAACTGTTTTTT	CSASGGKNEKLFF
17	TRBV20-1	few	TRBJ1-5	-	TGCAGTGCTAGAGCCGTAGGGTCGCTGGGAAGCAATCAGCCCCAGCATTTT	CSARAVGSLGSNQPQHF
16	TRBV7-9	few	TRBJ2-3	-	TGTGCCAGCAGCTCCTCTAAGCGGACCCTCACAGATACGCAGTATTTT	CASSSSKRTLTDTQYF
12	TRBV20-1	-	TRBJ1-5	-	TGCAGTGCTAGACTAGGGATTCAGCCCCAGCATTTT	CSARLGIQPQHF
17	TRBV21-1	few	TRBJ1-6	-	TGTGCCATCGAGATTTCAACCGGGACACTGGGAGGTTCACCCCTCCACTTT	CAIEISTGTLGGSPLHF
16	TRBV5-1	-	TRBJ1-4	TRBD1	TGCGCCAGCAGCTTAAACAGGGGCGGTAAGAATGAAAAACTGTTTTTT	CASSLNRGGKNEKLFF
14	TRBV18	-	TRBJ1-2	-	TGTGCCAGCTCACCGGACCTCCAGAGCTATGGCTACACCTTC	CASSPDLQSYGYTF
16	TRBV5-1	few	TRBJ2-1	TRBD2	TGCGCCAGCAGCATTCGTGGGACTAGCAATAACAATGAGCAGTTCTTC	CASSIRGTSNNNEQFF
15	TRBV3-1	-	TRBJ2-1	-	TGTGCCAGCAGCCAAGGTAACCCCTCCTACAATGAGCAGTTCTTC	CASSQGNPSYNEQFF
14	TRBV20-1	few	TRBJ2-7	-	TGCAGTGCGGAGGGCAGGGTGTTAGGGCACGAGCAGTACTTC	CSAEGRVLGHEQYF
16	TRBV4-3	few	TRBJ2-2	-	TGCGCCAGCAGCCACCCCAAAACATCGAACACCGGGGAGCTGTTTTTT	CASSHPKTSNTGELFF
14	TRBV7-9	-	TRBJ2-7	-	TGTGCCAGCAGCTTAGTATGGGCCGACTACGAGCAGTACTTC	CASSLVWADYEQYF
15	TRBV6-2/TRBV6-3	-	TRBJ1-1	TRBD1	TGTGCCAGCAGCTTCCAACGACAGGGGGAAACTGAAGCTTTCTTT	CASSFQRQGETEAFF
16	TRBV6-2/TRBV6-3	-	TRBJ1-2	-	TGTGCCAGCAGTTACAGTGACATCTTACCTTCCTATGGCTACACCTTC	CASSYSDILPSYGYTF
15	TRBV6-1	-	TRBJ1-3	-	TGTGCCAGCAGCCGCGCAGGGCACTCTGGAAACACCATATATTTT	CASSRAGHSGNTIYF
15	TRBV4-1	few	TRBJ1-5	-	TGCGCCAGCAGCCTAAGCGCGGAGAGCAATCAGCCCCAGCATTTT	CASSLSAESNQPQHF
15	TRBV2	few	TRBJ2-2	-	TGTGCCAGCAGCAGGCAATTCACTTCCCCCGGGGAGCTGTTTTTT	CASSRQFTSPGELFF
15	TRBV7-3	-	TRBJ2-1	TRBD2	TGTGCCAGCAGCTTAAGAGCGGGGGGGCCGGGTGAGCAGTTCTTC	CASSLRAGGPGEQFF
17	TRBV20-1	-	TRBJ2-2	-	TGCAGTGCTAGAGATATTTACGGGGCATCGAACACCGGGGAGCTGTTTTTT	CSARDIYGASNTGELFF
15	TRBV12-3/TRBV12-4	-	TRBJ2-2	TRBD2	TGTGCCAGCAGTCAGACTAGCGGGGGGGTGGGGGAGCTGTTTTTT	CASSQTSGGVGELFF
15	TRBV7-8	-	TRBJ2-3	-	TGTGCCAGCAGCTTATGGGGCAATACGAAAGATACGCAGTATTTT	CASSLWGNTKDTQYF
13	TRBV5-1	few	TRBJ2-1	-	TGCGCCAGTGTCGGCGGCCAGTACGGTGAGCAGTTCTTC	CASVGGQYGEQFF
17	TRBV3-1	few	TRBJ2-5	TRBD2	TGTGCCAGCAGCCAAGGGGGAGGACTAGCGTACCAAGAGACCCAGTACTTC	CASSQGGGLAYQETQYF
19	TRBV6-5	-	TRBJ2-3	-	TGTGCCAGCAGTTACTCAGGACCTTCCGGGGCCAGGACCACAGATACGCAGTATTTT	CASSYSGPSGARTTDTQYF
13	TRBV12-3/TRBV12-4	-	TRBJ2-7	TRBD1	TGTGCCAGCAGTTTTAGGGACAGGGTCGAGCAGTACTTC	CASSFRDRVEQYF
14	TRBV18	-	TRBJ1-2	-	TGTGCCAGCTCACCGGCGGGGGAACCCTATGGCTACACCTTC	CASSPAGEPYGYTF
15	TRBV7-9	many	TRBJ2-7	-	TGTGCCAGCAGCCCCCCCCTAGCGACCAACTACGAGCAGTACTTC	CASSPPLATNYEQYF
15	TRBV27	-	TRBJ2-7	-	TGTGCCAGCAGTTTATCAGGAGGGGGCGAATACGAGCAGTACTTC	CASSLSGGGEYEQYF
16	TRBV5-1	few	TRBJ2-2	TRBD2	TGCGCCAGCAGCTTGGTGCGGGAGTCGGGAACCGGGGAGCTGTTTTTT	CASSLVRESGTGELFF
12	TRBV20-1	many	TRBJ1-1	-	TGCAGTGCTACCGACAGGAACACTGAAGCTTTCTTT	CSATDRNTEAFF
15	TRBV5-1	many	TRBJ1-1	-	TGCGCCAGCAGCTTGGCTCCCAGGGGGAACACTGAAGCTTTCTTT	CASSLAPRGNTEAFF
15	TRBV7-9	few	TRBJ2-1	TRBD2	TGTGCCAGCAGCCCGGGACTAGCGGTTTACAATGAGCAGTTCTTC	CASSPGLAVYNEQFF
14	TRBV20-1	few	TRBJ1-5	TRBD1	TGCAGTGCTCGAAGAGAGACAGGGAATAGGCCCCAGCATTTT	CSARRETGNRPQHF
16	TRBV9	many	TRBJ2-2	-	TGTGCCAGCAGCGTAGGACGGGGGTCGAACACCGGGGAGCTGTTTTTT	CASSVGRGSNTGELFF
17	TRBV4-1	few	TRBJ1-3	-	TGCGCCAGCAGCAATAAACCACACGGGCCCTCTGGAAACACCATATATTTT	CASSNKPHGPSGNTIYF
16	TRBV9	-	TRBJ2-3	TRBD2	TGTGCCAGCAGCGCTCGCGGGGGGCGAAGCACAGATACGCAGTATTTT	CASSARGGRSTDTQYF
14	TRBV10-3	many	TRBJ1-1	-	TGTGCCATCAGGGCCCCGGGACCGAACACTGAAGCTTTCTTT	CAIRAPGPNTEAFF
15	TRBV25-1	many	TRBJ2-2	TRBD2	TGTGCCAGCAGTGAATCGGGACTAGCATACGGGGAGCTGTTTTTT	CASSESGLAYGELFF
14	TRBV5-6	-	TRBJ2-7	TRBD2	TGTGCCAGCAGCTGGACTAGCGGGGAGGCAGAGCAGTACTTC	CASSWTSGEAEQYF
16	TRBV10-2	-	TRBJ2-1	TRBD2	TGCGCCAGCAGTGATACTAGCGGGGGGAAAAACAATGAGCAGTTCTTC	CASSDTSGGKNNEQFF
14	TRBV4-3	many	TRBJ2-7	-	TGCGCCAGCAGCCAAGATTCCAGAGGTTTCGAGCAGTACTTC	CASSQDSRGFEQYF
13	TRBV14	once	TRBJ2-7	TRBD1	TGTGCCAGCAGCCAGGACAGGATCCACGAGCAGTACTTC	CASSQDRIHEQYF
15	TRBV10-3	-	TRBJ2-5	-	TGTGCCATCAGGGAGAGAGGGGTACGGGGAGAGACCCAGTACTTC	CAIRERGVRGETQYF
18	TRBV19	-	TRBJ1-1	-	TGTGCCAGTAGTATAGTGTTTGGGATCAGGGAGAGTGCCACTGAAGCTTTCTTT	CASSIVFGIRESATEAFF
16	TRBV5-1	-	TRBJ2-5	TRBD1	TGCGCCAGCAAAAGGACAGGGTGGGACTTCCAAGAGACCCAGTACTTC	CASKRTGWDFQETQYF
14	TRBV19	-	TRBJ2-3	-	TGTGCCAGTAGTATAACAGGTTACACAGATACGCAGTATTTT	CASSITGYTDTQYF
15	TRBV7-9	many	TRBJ1-2	-	TGTGCCAGCAGCTTAGAGGCAGGGGACTTCTATGGCTACACCTTC	CASSLEAGDFYGYTF
16	TRBV9	few	TRBJ2-2	TRBD2	TGTGCCAGCAGCGTTCGGGACTACAAAAACACCGGGGAGCTGTTTTTT	CASSVRDYKNTGELFF
15	TRBV6-1	-	TRBJ2-3	-	TGTGCCAGCAGCCTCCAGGGGCGACGCACAGATACGCAGTATTTT	CASSLQGRRTDTQYF
15	TRBV5-6	many	TRBJ2-1	TRBD2	TGTGCCAGCAGCCCATTAGCGGGAGTGGCAAATGAGCAGTTCTTC	CASSPLAGVANEQFF
15	TRBV7-9	many	TRBJ2-1	-	TGTGCCAGCAGCTTTGTAGCGTTCTCCTACAATGAGCAGTTCTTC	CASSFVAFSYNEQFF
14	TRBV20-1	few	TRBJ2-3	-	TGCAGTGCTGTCGACATCACGGGTTCGGATACGCAGTATTTT	CSAVDITGSDTQYF
12	TRBV2	few	TRBJ2-4	-	TGTGCCAGCAGTGAACTCGCCTTGCCTCAGTACTTC	CASSELALPQYF